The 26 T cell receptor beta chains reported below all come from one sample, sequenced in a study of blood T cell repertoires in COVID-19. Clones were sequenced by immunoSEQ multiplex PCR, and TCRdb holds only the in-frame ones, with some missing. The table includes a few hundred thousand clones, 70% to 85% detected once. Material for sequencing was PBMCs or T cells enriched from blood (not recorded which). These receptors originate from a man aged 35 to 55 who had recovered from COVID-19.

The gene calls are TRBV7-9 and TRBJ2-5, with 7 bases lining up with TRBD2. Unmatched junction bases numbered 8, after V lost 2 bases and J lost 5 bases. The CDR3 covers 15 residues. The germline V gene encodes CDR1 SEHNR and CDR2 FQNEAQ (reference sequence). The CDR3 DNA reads TGTGCCAGCAGCTTAAGGGCTAGCGGCGCGGAGACCCAGTACTTC. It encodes CASSLRASGAETQYF. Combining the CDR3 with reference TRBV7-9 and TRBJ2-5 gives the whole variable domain DTGVSQNPRHKITKRGQNVTFRCDPISEHNRLYWYRQTLGQGPEFLTYFQNEAQLEKSRLLSDRFSAERPKGSFSTLEIQRTEQGDSAMYLCASSLRASGAETQYFGPGTRLLVL.

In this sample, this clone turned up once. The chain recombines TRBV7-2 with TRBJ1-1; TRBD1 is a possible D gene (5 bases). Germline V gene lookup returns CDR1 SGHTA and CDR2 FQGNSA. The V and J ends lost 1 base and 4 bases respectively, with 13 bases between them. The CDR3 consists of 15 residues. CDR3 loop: CASSLVRGIVTEAFF. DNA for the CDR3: TGTGCCAGCAGCTTAGTCCGGGGGATTGTCACTGAAGCTTTCTTT.

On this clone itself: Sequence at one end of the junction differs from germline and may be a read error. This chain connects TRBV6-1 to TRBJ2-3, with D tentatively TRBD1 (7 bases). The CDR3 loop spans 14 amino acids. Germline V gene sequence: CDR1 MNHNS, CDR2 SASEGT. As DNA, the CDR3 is TGTGCCAGCAGTGAAGCGAGGGGGCGGGGCGGGCAAGAGTTT. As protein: CASSEARGRGGQEF.

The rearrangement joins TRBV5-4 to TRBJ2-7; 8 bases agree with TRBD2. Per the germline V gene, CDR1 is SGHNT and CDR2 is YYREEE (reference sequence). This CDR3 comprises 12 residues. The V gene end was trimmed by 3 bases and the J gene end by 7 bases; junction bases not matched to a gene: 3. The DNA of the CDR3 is TGTGCCAGCAGCTCGATAGCGGGGGAGCAGTACTTC. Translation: CASSSIAGEQYF. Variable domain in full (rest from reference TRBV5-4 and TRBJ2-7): ETGVTQSPTHLIKTRGQQVTLRCSSQSGHNTVSWYQQALGQGPQFIFQYYREEENGRGNFPPRFSGLQFPNYSSELNVNALELDDSALYLCASSSIAGEQYFGPGTRLTVT.

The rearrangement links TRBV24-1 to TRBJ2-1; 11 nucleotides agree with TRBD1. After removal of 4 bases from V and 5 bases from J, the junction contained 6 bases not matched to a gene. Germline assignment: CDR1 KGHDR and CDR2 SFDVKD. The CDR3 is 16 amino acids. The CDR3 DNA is TGTGCCACCAGTGACCCGGGACAGGGGGTCGACAATGAGCAGTTCTTC. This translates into CATSDPGQGVDNEQFF.

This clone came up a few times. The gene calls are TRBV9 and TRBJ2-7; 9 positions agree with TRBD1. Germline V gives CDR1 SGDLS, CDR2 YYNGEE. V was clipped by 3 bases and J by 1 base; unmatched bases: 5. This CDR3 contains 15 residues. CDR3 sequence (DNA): TGTGCCAGCAGCGCTGGGACAGGGAGATCCTACGAGCAGTACTTC. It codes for CASSAGTGRSYEQYF.

DNA for the CDR3: TGTGCCAGCAGCTCCAGACAGGGAAGCGGGGGTGGCTACACCTTC. Its protein product is CASSSRQGSGGGYTF. The genes are TRBV5-4 and TRBJ1-2, with TRBD1 matching 7 bases. The junction had 12 bases not matched to a gene; V was cut back by 3 bases and J by 7 bases. The CDR3 totals 15 residues. The germline CDR1 and CDR2 sequences are SGHNT and YYREEE (reference sequence).

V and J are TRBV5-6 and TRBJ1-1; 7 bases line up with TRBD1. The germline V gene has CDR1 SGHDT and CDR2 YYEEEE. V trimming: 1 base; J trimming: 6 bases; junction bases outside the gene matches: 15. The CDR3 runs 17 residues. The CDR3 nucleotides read TGTGCCAGCAGCTTGATCGTGGTTAGGGGGCAGAGCGCTGAAGCTTTCTTT. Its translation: CASSLIVVRGQSAEAFF.

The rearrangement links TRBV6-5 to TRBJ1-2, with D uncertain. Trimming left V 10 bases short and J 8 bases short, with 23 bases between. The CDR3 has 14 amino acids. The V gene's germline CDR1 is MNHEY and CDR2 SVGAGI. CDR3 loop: CATMEGPTGGGYTF. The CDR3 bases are TGTGCCACCATGGAGGGCCCCACCGGAGGAGGCTACACCTTC.

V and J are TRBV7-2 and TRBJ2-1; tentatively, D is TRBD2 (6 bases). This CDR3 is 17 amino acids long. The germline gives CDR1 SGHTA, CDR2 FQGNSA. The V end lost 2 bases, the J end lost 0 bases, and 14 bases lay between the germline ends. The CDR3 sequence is CASSLSSAGGSYNEQFF. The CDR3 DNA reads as TGTGCCAGCAGCTTATCGTCAGCGGGCGGCTCCTACAATGAGCAGTTCTTC.

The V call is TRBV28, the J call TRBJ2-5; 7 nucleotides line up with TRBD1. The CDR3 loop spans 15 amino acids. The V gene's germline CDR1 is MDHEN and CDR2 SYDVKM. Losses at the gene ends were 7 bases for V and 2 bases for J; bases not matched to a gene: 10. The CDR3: CASTQYRGQQETQYF. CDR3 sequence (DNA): TGTGCCAGCACACAATACCGGGGACAGCAAGAGACCCAGTACTTC. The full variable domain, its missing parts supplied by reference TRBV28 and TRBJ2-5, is DVKVTQSSRYLVKRTGEKVFLECVQDMDHENMFWYRQDPGLGLRLIYFSYDVKMKEKGDIPEGYSVSREKKERFSLILESASTNQTSMYLCASTQYRGQQETQYFGPGTRLLVL.

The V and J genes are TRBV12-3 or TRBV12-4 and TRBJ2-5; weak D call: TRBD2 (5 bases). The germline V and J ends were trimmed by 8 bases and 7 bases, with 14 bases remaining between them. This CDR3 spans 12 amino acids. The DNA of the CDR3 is TGTGCCAGCTGGGGAACTCGGGGGACCCAGTACTTC. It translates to CASWGTRGTQYF.

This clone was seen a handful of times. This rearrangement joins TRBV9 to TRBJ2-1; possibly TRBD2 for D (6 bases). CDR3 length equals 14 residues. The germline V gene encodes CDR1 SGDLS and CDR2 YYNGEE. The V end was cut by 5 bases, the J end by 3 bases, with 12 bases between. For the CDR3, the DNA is TGTGCCAGCAGTAGCGGCGGTCTCTACAATGAGCAGTTCTTC. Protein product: CASSSGGLYNEQFF.

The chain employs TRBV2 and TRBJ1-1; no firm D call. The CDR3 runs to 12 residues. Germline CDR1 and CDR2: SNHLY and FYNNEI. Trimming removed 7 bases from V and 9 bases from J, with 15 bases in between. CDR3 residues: CASKFGRGQAFF. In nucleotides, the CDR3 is TGTGCCAGCAAGTTCGGTCGGGGTCAAGCTTTCTTT.

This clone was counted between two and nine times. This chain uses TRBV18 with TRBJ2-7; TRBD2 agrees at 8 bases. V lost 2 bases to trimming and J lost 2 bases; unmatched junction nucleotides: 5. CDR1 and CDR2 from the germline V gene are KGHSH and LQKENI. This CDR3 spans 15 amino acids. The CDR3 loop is CASSPSLAEAYEQYF. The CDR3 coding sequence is TGTGCCAGCTCACCATCACTAGCGGAGGCCTACGAGCAGTACTTC.

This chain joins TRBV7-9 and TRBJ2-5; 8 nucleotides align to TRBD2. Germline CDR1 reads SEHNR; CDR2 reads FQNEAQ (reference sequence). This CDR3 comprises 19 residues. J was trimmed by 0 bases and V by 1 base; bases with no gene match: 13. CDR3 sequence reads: CASSLVRGYPSGYQETQYF. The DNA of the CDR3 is TGTGCCAGCAGCTTAGTACGGGGTTATCCTAGCGGGTACCAAGAGACCCAGTACTTC.

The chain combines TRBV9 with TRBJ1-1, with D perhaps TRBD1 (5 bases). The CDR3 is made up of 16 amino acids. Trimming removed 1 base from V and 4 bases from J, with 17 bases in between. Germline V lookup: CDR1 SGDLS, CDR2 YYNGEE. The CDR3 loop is CASSVLVGGSGTEAFF. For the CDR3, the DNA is TGTGCCAGCAGCGTATTAGTTGGGGGGTCGGGCACTGAAGCTTTCTTT.

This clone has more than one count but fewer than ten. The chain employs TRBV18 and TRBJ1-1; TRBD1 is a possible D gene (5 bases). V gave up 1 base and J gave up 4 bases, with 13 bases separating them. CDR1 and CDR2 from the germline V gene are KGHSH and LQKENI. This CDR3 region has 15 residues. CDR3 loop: CASSPLQGSGTEAFF. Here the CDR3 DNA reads TGTGCCAGCTCACCACTGCAGGGCAGTGGCACTGAAGCTTTCTTT.

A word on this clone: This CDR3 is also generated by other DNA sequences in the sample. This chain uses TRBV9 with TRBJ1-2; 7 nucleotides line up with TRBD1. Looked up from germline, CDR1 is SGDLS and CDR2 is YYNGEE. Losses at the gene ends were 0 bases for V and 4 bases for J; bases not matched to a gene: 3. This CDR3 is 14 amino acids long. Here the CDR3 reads CASSVGQGGYGYTF. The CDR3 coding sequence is TGTGCCAGCAGCGTAGGACAGGGCGGCTATGGCTACACCTTC.

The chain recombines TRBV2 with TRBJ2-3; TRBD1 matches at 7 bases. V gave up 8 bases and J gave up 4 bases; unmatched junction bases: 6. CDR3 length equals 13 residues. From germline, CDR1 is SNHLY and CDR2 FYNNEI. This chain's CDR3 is CASVGDSPDTQYF. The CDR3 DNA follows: TGTGCCAGCGTGGGGGACAGCCCAGATACGCAGTATTTT.

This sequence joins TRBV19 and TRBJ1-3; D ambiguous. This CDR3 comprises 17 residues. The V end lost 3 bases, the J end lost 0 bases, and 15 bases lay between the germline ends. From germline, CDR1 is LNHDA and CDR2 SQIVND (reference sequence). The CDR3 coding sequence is TGTGCCAGTAGTATTGTTTGGACGGGAAGCTCTGGAAACACCATATATTTT. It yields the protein CASSIVWTGSSGNTIYF. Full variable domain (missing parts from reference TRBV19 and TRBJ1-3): DGGITQSPKYLFRKEGQNVTLSCEQNLNHDAMYWYRQDPGQGLRLIYYSQIVNDFQKGDIAEGYSVSREKKESFPLTVTSAQKNPTAFYLCASSIVWTGSSGNTIYFGEGSWLTVV.

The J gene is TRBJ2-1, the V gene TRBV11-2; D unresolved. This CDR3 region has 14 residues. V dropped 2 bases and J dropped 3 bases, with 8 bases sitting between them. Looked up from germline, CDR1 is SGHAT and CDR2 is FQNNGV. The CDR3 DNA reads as TGTGCCAGCAGCTTACGAGATATCTACAATGAGCAGTTCTTC. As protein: CASSLRDIYNEQFF.

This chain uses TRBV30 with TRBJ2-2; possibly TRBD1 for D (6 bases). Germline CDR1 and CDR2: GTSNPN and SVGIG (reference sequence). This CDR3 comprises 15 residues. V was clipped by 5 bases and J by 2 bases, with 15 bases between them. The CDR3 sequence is CAWDFRGRNTGELFF. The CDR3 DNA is TGTGCCTGGGATTTCAGGGGCCGTAACACCGGGGAGCTGTTTTTT.

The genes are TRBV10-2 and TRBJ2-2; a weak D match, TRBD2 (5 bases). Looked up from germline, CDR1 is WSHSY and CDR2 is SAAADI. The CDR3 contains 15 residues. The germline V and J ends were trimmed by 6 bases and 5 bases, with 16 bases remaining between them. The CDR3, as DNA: TGCGCCAGCAGCTCGGGTCCGCCGGGGACCGGGGAGCTGTTTTTT. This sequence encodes CASSSGPPGTGELFF.

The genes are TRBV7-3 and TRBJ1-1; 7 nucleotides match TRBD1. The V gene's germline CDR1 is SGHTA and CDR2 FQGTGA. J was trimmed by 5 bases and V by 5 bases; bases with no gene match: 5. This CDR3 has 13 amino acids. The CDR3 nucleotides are TGTGCCAGCAGCGCGGGACAGACTACTGAAGCTTTCTTT. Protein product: CASSAGQTTEAFF.

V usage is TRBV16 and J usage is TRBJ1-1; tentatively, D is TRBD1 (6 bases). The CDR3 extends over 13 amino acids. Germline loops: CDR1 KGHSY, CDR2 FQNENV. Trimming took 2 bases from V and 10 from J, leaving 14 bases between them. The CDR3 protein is CASSQEQGLGAFF. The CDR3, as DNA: TGTGCCAGCAGCCAAGAACAGGGTCTTGGAGCTTTCTTT.